The clone carrying this T cell receptor beta chain was recorded a few times. Trimming left V 5 bases short and J 2 bases short, with 20 bases between. The CDR3 has 17 amino acids. CDR1 is MNHNS, CDR2 SASEGT, per germline. The sample belongs to a study of identical twins. TCRdb reprocessed the 5' RACE reads with MiXCR, giving one entry per CDR3 protein. The repertoire includes 550,000 to 800,000 distinct CDR3 sequences, around 7.5% of them detected once, and 1.5% to 2% sits in the top ten. Everyone who donated was a healthy Caucasian. The sample was also linked to a second study, of yellow fever vaccine responses in identical twins. Per that paper: It has been reported that, in twins, the vaccine T cell response seemed partly convergent and partly personalized.

This rearrangement joins TRBV6-1 to TRBJ2-3; TRBD2 might be the D (6 bases). The specimen sequenced was PBMCs. The TCR was taken from a woman younger than 35 in good health. The DNA for the CDR3 is TGTGCCAGCAGTCCGCGATTGTCGGGGGTCTACACAGATACGCAGTATTTT. This codes for CASSPRLSGVYTDTQYF.